A selection of T cell receptor beta chains follows, all from one sample in a study of beta chain features in type 1 diabetes. Using immunoSEQ multiplex PCR, the repertoire was profiled, and TCRdb retains in-frame clones only, with some absent. The sample lists roughly 170,000 clones; about 13% were seen once. Sequencing was carried out using central memory CD4+ T cells from blood. These receptors all stem from a woman aged 18 to 35 in good health. CDR3s include the opening cysteine and the closing phenylalanine or tryptophan.

J: TRBJ2-1; V: TRBV15; CDR3: CATKDIGGRVQFF
J: TRBJ2-6; V: TRBV30; CDR3: CAWRPRAGANVLTF
J: TRBJ1-1; V: TRBV5-1; CDR3: CASSPSYGAVTEAFF
J: TRBJ2-1; V: TRBV7-2; CDR3: CASSKGTNNEQFF
J: TRBJ2-1; V: TRBV19; CDR3: CASSSGRGPNEQFF
J: TRBJ1-1; V: TRBV5-1; CDR3: CASSSPMSGELNTEAFF
J: TRBJ2-2; V: TRBV6-6; CDR3: CASSPELAGATGELFF
J: TRBJ2-5; V: TRBV15; CDR3: CATSRDKVAGAVTQYF
J: TRBJ1-1; V: TRBV18; CDR3: CASSPQGARTEAFF
J: TRBJ2-1; V: TRBV7-2; CDR3: CASSLQGYEQFF
J: TRBJ2-7; V: TRBV5-1; CDR3: CASSPTGEYEQYF
J: TRBJ1-5; V: TRBV9; CDR3: CASSVGTGGAEPQHF
J: TRBJ2-5; V: TRBV6-6; CDR3: CASRPSYSGNQETQYF
J: TRBJ2-1; V: TRBV11-1; CDR3: CASSLVVAEQFF
J: TRBJ2-1; V: TRBV30; CDR3: CAWSRRQGMEQFF
J: TRBJ2-7; V: TRBV28; CDR3: CASNIQGYNEQYF
J: TRBJ2-2; V: TRBV14; CDR3: CASSLQALSSSTGELFF
J: TRBJ1-2; V: TRBV6-1; CDR3: CASRADRGKIGYTF
J: TRBJ2-1; V: TRBV7-9; CDR3: CASAGSTQFNEQFF
J: TRBJ1-2; V: TRBV27; CDR3: CASSRAGGVDYGYTF
J: TRBJ2-2; V: TRBV5-6; CDR3: CASSLDRGRITGELFF
J: TRBJ2-3; V: TRBV5-1; CDR3: CASSFGGTSVADTQYF